A selection of T cell receptor beta chains follows, all from one sample in a study of T cell repertoires in cytomegalovirus infection. TCRdb re-analysed the reads in MiXCR, keeping a single row per CDR3 protein. Among a few hundred thousand distinct CDR3 sequences listed, about 17% were seen once. Sequenced input: CD8+ T cells from PBMCs. All receptors come from a human donor in good health (CMV status not recorded). Some clones in this sample may be carry-over from other donors' samples. CDR3s include the opening cysteine and the closing phenylalanine or tryptophan. Fields, in order: CDR3 protein, CDR3 DNA, D gene, clone size, CDR3 length, V gene, J gene. A D gene is named only where the DNA matches it firmly. Clone size appears in some rows only: once, few, many, or a class for an expanded clone.

CASSLGGGTTDTQYF	TGCGCCAGCAGCTTGGGAGGCGGAACCACAGATACGCAGTATTTT	.	.	15	TRBV5-1	TRBJ2-3
CASSAQGQETQYF	TGTGCCAGCAGTGCACAGGGTCAAGAGACCCAGTACTTC	.	many	13	TRBV6-1	TRBJ2-5
CASSPGTLLEQYF	TGTGCCAGCAGCCCCGGGACACTACTCGAGCAGTACTTC	.	.	13	TRBV11-2	TRBJ2-7
CASSLMGGTNGYTF	TGCGCCAGCAGCTTGATGGGGGGAACTAATGGCTACACCTTC	.	.	14	TRBV5-1	TRBJ1-2
CASSRDSSEKLFF	TGTGCCAGCAGCCGGGACAGCTCCGAAAAACTGTTTTTT	TRBD1	many	13	TRBV7-2	TRBJ1-4
CASSEAGSYNEQFF	TGTGCCAGCAGTGAGGCAGGGTCCTACAATGAGCAGTTCTTC	.	.	14	TRBV25-1	TRBJ2-1
CASSFFNRARLNTEAFF	TGTGCCAGCAGCTTCTTCAACAGGGCGCGATTGAACACTGAAGCTTTCTTT	.	.	17	TRBV7-9	TRBJ1-1
CASSPTGFNEQFF	TGTGCCAGCAGCCCGACAGGGTTCAATGAGCAGTTCTTC	TRBD1	many	13	TRBV11-3	TRBJ2-1
CASSPWTGRYRSGELFF	TGTGCCAGCAGCCCCTGGACAGGGAGGTATAGGTCCGGGGAGCTGTTTTTT	TRBD1	.	17	TRBV11-2	TRBJ2-2
CASSPGGGTVDEQFF	TGTGCCAGCAGTCCCGGCGGGGGTACCGTTGATGAGCAGTTCTTC	TRBD2	few	15	TRBV6-2/TRBV6-3	TRBJ2-1